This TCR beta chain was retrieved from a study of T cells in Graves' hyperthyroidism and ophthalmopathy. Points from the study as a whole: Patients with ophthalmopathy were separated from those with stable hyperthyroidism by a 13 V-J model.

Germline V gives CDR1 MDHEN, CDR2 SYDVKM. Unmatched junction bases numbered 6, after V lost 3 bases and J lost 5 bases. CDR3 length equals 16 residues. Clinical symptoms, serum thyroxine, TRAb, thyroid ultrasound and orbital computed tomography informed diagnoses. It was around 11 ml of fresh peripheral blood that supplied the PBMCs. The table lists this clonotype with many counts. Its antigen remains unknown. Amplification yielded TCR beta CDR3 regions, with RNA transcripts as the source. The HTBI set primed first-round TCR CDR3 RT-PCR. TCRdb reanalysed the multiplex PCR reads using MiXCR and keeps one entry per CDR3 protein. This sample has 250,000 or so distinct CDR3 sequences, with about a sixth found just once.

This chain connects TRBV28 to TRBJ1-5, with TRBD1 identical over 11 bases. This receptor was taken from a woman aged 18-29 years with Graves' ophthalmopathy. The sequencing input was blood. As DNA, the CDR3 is TGTGCCAGCAGTTTGAATGGACAGGGGGCTGATCAGCCCCAGCATTTT. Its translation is CASSLNGQGADQPQHF.